Below are 20 T cell receptor beta chains sequenced from a single sample in a study of T cell repertoires in aging, cancer and after chemotherapy. TCR beta rearrangements were amplified from peripheral blood genomic DNA. Rearranged V-D-J TRB sequences were amplified with a mixed TRB-A/B primer pool. TCRdb reprocessed the multiplex PCR reads with MiXCR, giving one entry per CDR3 protein. The sample lists about 9,500 distinct CDR3 sequences; about 35% were seen once. The source material was blood. The receptors were gathered from a human donor in good health.

This clonotype was observed once. The rearrangement joins TRBV11-3 to TRBJ2-5; TRBD2 is a possible D gene (5 bases). Trimming stripped 5 bases from V and 1 base from J, with 14 bases between. CDR1 and CDR2 from the germline V gene are SGHNT and YENEEA. The CDR3 is made up of 15 amino acids. The CDR3 is CASSILLGPQETQYF. CDR3 coding DNA: TGTGCCAGCAGCATACTACTAGGGCCCCAAGAGACCCAGTACTTC.

J is TRBJ2-1 and V is TRBV20-1; TRBD2 might be the D (6 bases). This CDR3 comprises 14 residues. Germline values: CDR1 DFQATT, CDR2 SNEGSKA (reference sequence). Trimming cost V 6 bases and J 4 bases, with 16 bases left between them. CDR3 region: CSAHGLTDYNEQFF. The CDR3 coding sequence is TGCAGTGCCCACGGACTAACGGATTACAATGAGCAGTTCTTC.

This chain connects TRBV7-2 to TRBJ2-3; D may be TRBD2 (6 bases). Germline CDR1 SGHTA, CDR2 FQGNSA. Trimming stripped 6 bases from V and 6 bases from J, with 13 bases between. This CDR3 region has 13 residues. This CDR3 is CASSYQEGDTQYF. CDR3 sequence (DNA): TGTGCCAGCAGTTACCAGGAGGGGGATACGCAGTATTTT.

This clonotype was recorded a few times. CDR3 bases: TGTGCCAGTAGTTCCCGGGACGTCTATGATCAGCCCCAGCATTTT. It specifies CASSSRDVYDQPQHF. The V call is TRBV19, the J call TRBJ1-5; D might be TRBD1 (5 bases). V lost 5 bases to trimming and J lost 5 bases, with 16 bases between them. The CDR3 spans 15 residues. Germline CDR1 is LNHDA and CDR2 is SQIVND (reference sequence). The whole variable domain, remainder taken from reference TRBV19 and TRBJ1-5, is DGGITQSPKYLFRKEGQNVTLSCEQNLNHDAMYWYRQDPGQGLRLIYYSQIVNDFQKGDIAEGYSVSREKKESFPLTVTSAQKNPTAFYLCASSSRDVYDQPQHFGDGTRLSIL.

In its sample, this clonotype ranks as medium-sized (0.01 to 0.1%). V usage is TRBV15 and J usage is TRBJ1-2, with a weak D call TRBD1 (5 bases). Per the germline V gene, CDR1 is LNHNV and CDR2 is YYDKDF (reference sequence). The CDR3 runs to 15 residues. The V end lost 0 bases, the J end lost 8 bases, and 16 bases lay between the germline ends. The chain's CDR3 is CATSREGAASSGYTF. The CDR3 DNA reads TGTGCCACCAGCAGAGAAGGGGCGGCGAGTAGCGGCTACACCTTC.

This clonotype is medium-sized by share. V is TRBV6-5 and J is TRBJ1-5, with a tentative D call TRBD1 (5 bases). The CDR3 length is 16 residues. CDR1 is MNHEY, CDR2 SVGAGI, per germline. The V and J ends lost 6 bases and 2 bases respectively, with 17 bases between them. The CDR3 nucleotides are TGTGCCAGCAGCCCAGCCGGGGCGCGGGGCAATCAGCCCCAGCATTTT. Protein: CASSPAGARGNQPQHF.

The chain recombines TRBV7-2 with TRBJ2-1; D is ambiguous. V was shortened by 1 base and J by 2 bases, with 9 bases between the two germline ends. This CDR3 has 15 amino acids. Germline loops: CDR1 SGHTA, CDR2 FQGNSA. The CDR3 nucleotides are TGTGCCAGCAGCTTAGGGCCCCCCGCCTACAATGAGCAGTTCTTC. This encodes CASSLGPPAYNEQFF.

In this sample, this clonotype turned up a few times. The chain is built from TRBV7-2 and TRBJ2-3, with a possible D match to TRBD2 (6 bases). The length of the CDR3 is 17 residues. The germline V and J ends were trimmed by 2 bases and 5 bases, with 20 bases remaining between them. The germline V gene encodes CDR1 SGHTA and CDR2 FQGNSA. As DNA, the CDR3 is TGTGCCAGCAGCTTACAATTGGGTGCGGGGCCTGGAGATACGCAGTATTTT. Its translation is CASSLQLGAGPGDTQYF. The complete variable domain, with remaining parts taken from reference TRBV7-2 and TRBJ2-3, reads GAGVSQSPSNKVTEKGKDVELRCDPISGHTALYWYRQSLGQGLEFLIYFQGNSAPDKSGLPSDRFSAERTGGSVSTLTIQRTQQEDSAVYLCASSLQLGAGPGDTQYFGPGTRLTVL.

The J gene is TRBJ2-5, the V gene TRBV15; possibly TRBD1 for D (6 bases). The CDR3 extends over 14 amino acids. Germline values: CDR1 LNHNV, CDR2 YYDKDF (reference sequence). Trimming cost V 6 bases and J 6 bases, with 17 bases left between them. The CDR3 loop is CATRRGRGVQTQYF. The CDR3 DNA reads TGTGCCACCAGGAGGGGCAGGGGAGTACAGACCCAGTACTTC.

The CDR3 protein is CASSLAGDTEGYYEQYF. The CDR3 DNA sequence: TGTGCCAGCAGTTTAGCGGGGGATACGGAGGGTTACTACGAGCAGTACTTC. The J gene is TRBJ2-7, the V gene TRBV12-3 or TRBV12-4; a weak D match, TRBD2 (6 bases). The CDR3 length is 17 residues. V was trimmed by 0 bases and J by 3 bases, leaving 18 bases between them.

V usage is TRBV10-3 and J usage is TRBJ2-7; either TRBD1 or TRBD2 may fit D (5 bases each). V lost 2 bases, J lost 3 bases, and 5 bases lay in between. The V gene's germline CDR1 is ENHRY and CDR2 SYGVKD. The CDR3 runs 12 residues. The CDR3 reads CAISEGGYEQYF. CDR3 DNA: TGTGCCATCAGTGAGGGGGGCTACGAGCAGTACTTC.

This clonotype came up a few times. The chain couples TRBV12-3 or TRBV12-4 to TRBJ2-7, with 9 nucleotides matching TRBD2. V shed 4 bases, J shed 0 bases, and the junction held 10 bases outside the gene matches. The CDR3 is 17 amino acids. CDR3 nucleotides: TGTGCCAGCAGTTCACTAGCGGGCCCGTTCCGCTCCTACGAGCAGTACTTC. The encoded protein is CASSSLAGPFRSYEQYF.

The chain joins TRBV20-1 to TRBJ2-5; TRBD1 matches 10 bases. The J call may be faulty, since TRBJ2-1 better matches the DNA end. The germline V gene encodes CDR1 DFQATT and CDR2 SNEGSKA (reference sequence). The CDR3 length is 13 residues. In DNA form, the CDR3 reads TGCAGTGCTAGGGGGACAGGGGCCAATGAGCAGTTCTTC. Its protein is CSARGTGANEQFF.

This clonotype was seen a handful of times. The CDR3 sequence: CSVTFATGIYDGELFF. The CDR3 nucleotides are TGCAGCGTTACTTTCGCTACAGGGATTTATGACGGGGAGCTGTTTTTT. This chain uses TRBV29-1 with TRBJ2-2; a weak D match, TRBD1 (6 bases). Germline loops: CDR1 SQVTM, CDR2 ANQGSEA. There are 16 residues in the CDR3. Trimming took off 5 bases at V and 7 bases at J, with 23 bases between the two ends.

Details on this clonotype: A much larger clone differs from this one at a single base, so this may be a read error. This chain links TRBV29-1 with TRBJ1-4; a weak D match, TRBD1 (6 bases). CDR1 is SQVTM, CDR2 ANQGSEA, per germline. The CDR3 contains 13 residues. CDR3 amino acids: CCVDGGAREKLFF. DNA of the CDR3: TGCTGCGTTGACGGGGGGGCGCGTGAAAAACTGTTTTTT. The whole variable domain, filled in from reference TRBV29-1 and TRBJ1-4, reads SAVISQKPSRDICQRGTSLTIQCQVDSQVTMMFWYRQQPGQSLTLIATANQGSEATYESGFVIDKFPISRPNLTFSTLTVSNMSPEDSSIYLCCVDGGAREKLFFGSGTQLSVL.

Comments on this clonotype: An end of the junction does not agree with germline; a read error may underlie this. The chain has TRBV2 and TRBJ2-1, with 9 bases identical to TRBD1. The CDR3 sequence is 14 residues long. CDR1 and CDR2 (germline): SNHLY, FYNNEI. The CDR3 sequence is CASSERWTGDEQLF. The CDR3 nucleotides read TGTGCCAGCAGTGAACGCTGGACAGGGGATGAGCAGCTCTTC. Together with reference TRBV2 and TRBJ2-1, the CDR3 gives the full variable domain: EPEVTQTPSHQVTQMGQEVILRCVPISNHLYFYWYRQILGQKVEFLVSFYNNEISEKSEIFDDQFSVERPDGSNFTLKIRSTKLEDSAMYFCASSERWTGDEQLFGPGTRLTVL.

This clonotype came up a few times. The V and J genes are TRBV20-1 and TRBJ2-7; 10 nucleotides line up with TRBD1. The CDR3 covers 14 residues. The V gene's germline CDR1 is DFQATT and CDR2 SNEGSKA (reference sequence). Trimming took 1 base from V and 3 from J; bases not matched to a gene: 3. CDR3 DNA: TGCAGTGCTAGAGCCGGGACAGGGGACTACGAGCAGTACTTC. It is translated as CSARAGTGDYEQYF.

The chain combines TRBV7-2 with TRBJ2-5; TRBD1 aligns across 7 bases. Per germline, CDR1 SGHTA and CDR2 FQGNSA. The CDR3 has 13 residues. Trimming cost V 4 bases and J 7 bases; bases outside gene matches: 6. The CDR3 here is CASSSDRRGTQYF. CDR3 coding DNA: TGTGCCAGCAGCTCGGACAGGAGAGGGACCCAGTACTTC.

The chain employs TRBV12-3 or TRBV12-4 and TRBJ1-6; possible D gene TRBD1, 5 bases. CDR3 length: 14 residues. The CDR3 region has the DNA TGTGCTAGTGGTTTGTTGGGGGGAGCTTCACCCCTCCACTTT. Translation: CASGLLGGASPLHF.

The table lists this clonotype with a few counts. The chain uses TRBV19 and TRBJ2-6; a possible D gene is TRBD1 (6 bases). This CDR3 is 16 amino acids long. V lost 7 bases, J lost 0 bases, and 13 bases lay in between. Germline values: CDR1 LNHDA, CDR2 SQIVND (reference sequence). The CDR3 DNA reads as TGTGCCAGTAAGAGGACAGCCCTCTCTGGGGCCAACGTCCTGACTTTC. Its protein product is CASKRTALSGANVLTF.